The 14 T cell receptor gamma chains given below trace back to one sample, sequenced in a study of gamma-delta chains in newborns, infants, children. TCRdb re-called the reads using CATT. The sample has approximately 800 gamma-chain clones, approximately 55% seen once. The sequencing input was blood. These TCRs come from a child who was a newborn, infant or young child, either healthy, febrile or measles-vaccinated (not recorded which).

The CDR3 region is CALWELGELGKKIKVF. The CDR3 coding sequence is TGTGCCTTGTGGGAGTTGGGAGAGTTGGGCAAAAAAATCAAGGTATTT. The V and J genes are TRGV9 and TRGJP. The J gene comes from matching the DNA to germline here; TCRdb lacks it. The germline V gene encodes CDR1 GITISATS and CDR2 ISYDGTV (reference sequence). The CDR3 totals 16 residues. After removal of 3 bases from V and 6 bases from J, the junction contained 5 bases not matched to a gene.

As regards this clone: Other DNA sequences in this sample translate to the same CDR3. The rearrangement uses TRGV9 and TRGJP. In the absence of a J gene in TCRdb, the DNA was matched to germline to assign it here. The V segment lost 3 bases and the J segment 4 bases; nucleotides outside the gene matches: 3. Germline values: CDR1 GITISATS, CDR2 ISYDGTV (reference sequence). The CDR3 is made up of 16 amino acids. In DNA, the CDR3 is TGTGCCTTGTGGGAGTCCCAAGAGTTGGGCAAAAAAATCAAGGTATTT. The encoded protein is CALWESQELGKKIKVF.

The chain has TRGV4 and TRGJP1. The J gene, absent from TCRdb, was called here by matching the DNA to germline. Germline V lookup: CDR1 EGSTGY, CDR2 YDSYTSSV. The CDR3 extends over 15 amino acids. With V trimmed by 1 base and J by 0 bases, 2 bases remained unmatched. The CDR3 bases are TGTGCCACCTGGGATGGATATACCACTGGTTGGTTCAAGATATTT. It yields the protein CATWDGYTTGWFKIF.

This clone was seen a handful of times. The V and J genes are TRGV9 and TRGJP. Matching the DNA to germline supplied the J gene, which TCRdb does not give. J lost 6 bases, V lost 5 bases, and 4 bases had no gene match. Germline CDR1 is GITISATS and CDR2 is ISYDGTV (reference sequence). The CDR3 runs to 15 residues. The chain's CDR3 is CALWGSELGKKIKVF. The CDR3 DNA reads TGTGCCTTGTGGGGCTCAGAGTTGGGCAAAAAAATCAAGGTATTT.

The CDR3 protein is CALWEVHRELGKKIKVF. CDR3 bases: TGTGCCTTGTGGGAGGTGCATCGGGAGTTGGGCAAAAAAATCAAGGTATTT. The chain joins TRGV9 to TRGJP. The J gene is absent in TCRdb and was assigned here via DNA matching to germline. CDR3 length: 17 amino acids. The junction had 6 bases not matched to a gene; V was cut back by 0 bases and J by 7 bases. Germline loops: CDR1 GITISATS, CDR2 ISYDGTV (reference sequence).

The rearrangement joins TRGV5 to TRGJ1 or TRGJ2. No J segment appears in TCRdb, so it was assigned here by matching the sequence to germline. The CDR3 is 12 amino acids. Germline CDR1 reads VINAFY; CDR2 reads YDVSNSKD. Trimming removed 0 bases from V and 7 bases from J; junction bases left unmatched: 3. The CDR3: CATWDRQYKKLF. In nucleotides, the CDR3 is TGTGCCACCTGGGACAGGCAGTATAAGAAACTCTTT.

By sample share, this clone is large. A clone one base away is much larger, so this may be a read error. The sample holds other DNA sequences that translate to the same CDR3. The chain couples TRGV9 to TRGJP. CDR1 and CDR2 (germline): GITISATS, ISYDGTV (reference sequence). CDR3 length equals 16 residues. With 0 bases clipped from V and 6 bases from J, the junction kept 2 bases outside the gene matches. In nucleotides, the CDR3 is TGTGCCTTGTGGGAGGTGCCAGAGTTGGGCAAAAAAATCAAGGTATTT. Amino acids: CALWEVPELGKKIKVF.

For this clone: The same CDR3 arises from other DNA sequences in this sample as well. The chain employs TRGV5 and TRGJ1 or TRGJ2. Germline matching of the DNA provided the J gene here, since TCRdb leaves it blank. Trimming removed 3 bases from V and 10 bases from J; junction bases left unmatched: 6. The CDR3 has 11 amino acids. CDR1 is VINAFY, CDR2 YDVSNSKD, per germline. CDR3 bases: TGTGCCACCTGGGACGAGGGAAAGAAACTCTTT. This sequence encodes CATWDEGKKLF.

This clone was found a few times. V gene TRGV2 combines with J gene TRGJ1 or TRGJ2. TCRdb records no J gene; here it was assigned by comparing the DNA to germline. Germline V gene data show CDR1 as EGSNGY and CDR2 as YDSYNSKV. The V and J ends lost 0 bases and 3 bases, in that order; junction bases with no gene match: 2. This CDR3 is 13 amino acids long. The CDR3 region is CATWDGLYYKKLF. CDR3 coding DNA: TGTGCCACCTGGGACGGGCTTTATTATAAGAAACTCTTT.

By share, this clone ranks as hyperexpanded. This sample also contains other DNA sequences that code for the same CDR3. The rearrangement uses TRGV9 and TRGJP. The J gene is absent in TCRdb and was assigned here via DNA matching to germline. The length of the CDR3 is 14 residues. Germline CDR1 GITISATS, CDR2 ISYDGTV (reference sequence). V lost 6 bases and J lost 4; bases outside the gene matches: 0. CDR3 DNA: TGTGCCTTGTGGCAAGAGTTGGGCAAAAAAATCAAGGTATTT. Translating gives CALWQELGKKIKVF.

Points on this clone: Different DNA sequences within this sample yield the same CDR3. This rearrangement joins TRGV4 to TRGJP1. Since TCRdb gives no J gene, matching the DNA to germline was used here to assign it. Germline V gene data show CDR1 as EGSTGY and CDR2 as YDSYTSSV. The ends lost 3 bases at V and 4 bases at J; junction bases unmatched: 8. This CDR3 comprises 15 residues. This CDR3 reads CATWDWRGTGWFKIF. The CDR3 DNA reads TGTGCCACCTGGGATTGGAGGGGCACTGGTTGGTTCAAGATATTT.

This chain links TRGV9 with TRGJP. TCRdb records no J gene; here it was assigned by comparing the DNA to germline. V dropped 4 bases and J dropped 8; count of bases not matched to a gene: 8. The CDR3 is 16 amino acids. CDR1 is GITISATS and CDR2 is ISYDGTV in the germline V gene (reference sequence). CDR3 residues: CALWEDIKLGKKIKVF. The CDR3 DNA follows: TGTGCCTTGTGGGAAGACATTAAGTTGGGCAAAAAAATCAAGGTATTT.

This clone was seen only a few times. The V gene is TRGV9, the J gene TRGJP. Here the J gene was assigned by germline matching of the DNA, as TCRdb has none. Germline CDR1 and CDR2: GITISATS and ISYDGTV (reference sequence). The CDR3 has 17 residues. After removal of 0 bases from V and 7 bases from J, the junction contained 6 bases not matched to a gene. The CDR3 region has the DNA TGTGCCTTGTGGGAGGTGCGGGATGAGTTGGGCAAAAAAATCAAGGTATTT. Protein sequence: CALWEVRDELGKKIKVF.

The CDR3 sequence is CATWDGRQGWDSSDWIKTF. CDR3 DNA sequence: TGTGCCACCTGGGACGGGCGACAAGGGTGGGATAGTAGTGATTGGATCAAGACGTTT. The V and J genes are TRGV2 and TRGJP2. The J gene was not available in TCRdb and was assigned here by matching the DNA to germline segments. Trimming removed 0 bases from V and 0 bases from J; junction bases left unmatched: 13. CDR3 length: 19 residues. CDR1 and CDR2 (germline): EGSNGY, YDSYNSKV.